This T cell receptor beta chain was captured by sequencing in a study of T cells in Graves' hyperthyroidism and ophthalmopathy. On the study more broadly: At initial diagnosis, before any treatment had begun, peripheral blood was obtained.

General observations from the study: Blood held most thyroid clonotypes expanded above 0.001 frequency.

Authors of the study amplified TCR beta CDR3 regions from RNA transcripts. Using the HTBI primer set, a first-round RT-PCR was run on the TCR CDR3. TCRdb reprocessed the multiplex PCR reads with MiXCR, giving one entry per CDR3 protein. The repertoire includes about 360,000 distinct CDR3 sequences, less than 15% of them detected once, and 9.2% sits in the top ten. The V and J ends lost 7 bases and 8 bases, in that order; junction bases with no gene match: 7. Germline V gene lookup returns CDR1 DFQATT and CDR2 SNEGSKA (reference sequence). This CDR3 has 14 residues. Graves' hyperthyroidism was deemed stable given no ophthalmopathy progression within 18 months. Thyroid ultrasound, orbital computed tomography, clinical symptoms, and serum thyroxine and TRAb underpinned diagnoses. Note on this clonotype: Its antigen is not identified.

The specimen sequenced was blood. This sequence was found in a woman aged 18 to 35 with Graves' hyperthyroidism. V gene TRBV20-1 combines with J gene TRBJ2-1; TRBD2 matches 14 bases. For the CDR3, the DNA is TGCAGTGTTCCGGGACTAGCGGGAGCATATGAGCAGTTCTTC. Translation: CSVPGLAGAYEQFF.